This T cell receptor beta chain was recovered during a study of shared clonotypes between healthy human individuals. Here immunoSEQ multiplex PCR was the method, and the copy in TCRdb shows in-frame clones only, minus some. The sample includes about 500,000 clones, 70% to 80% of them seen just once. Germline lookup yields CDR1 MGHDK and CDR2 SYGVNS. This CDR3 has 15 residues. V was pared by 4 bases and J by 7 bases, with 5 bases of the junction left unmatched. The receptor comes from a woman aged 40 to 50 in good health. Some clones in this sample may be carry-over from other donors' samples. The sequencing sample was made of PBMCs. V is TRBV25-1 and J is TRBJ1-4, with 11 bases that match TRBD1. The CDR3: CASSGTGGLAEKLFF. The CDR3 coding sequence is TGTGCCAGCAGTGGGACAGGGGGCCTTGCTGAAAAACTGTTTTTT.